This TCR beta chain was documented in a study of T cell changes during pregnancy in multiple sclerosis. The CDR3 spans 13 residues. Germline V gene lookup returns CDR1 SNHLY and CDR2 FYNNEI. J was trimmed by 4 bases and V by 5 bases; bases with no gene match: 3. Using immunoSEQ multiplex PCR, the repertoire was profiled, and TCRdb retains in-frame clones only, with some absent. The repertoire holds about 93,000 clones, 91% seen once, with about 0.95% in the top ten. The table lists this clone with a few counts. The specimen was peripheral blood, collected before pregnancy. This receptor was obtained from a female donor with multiple sclerosis, enrolled in a pregnancy study. The chain uses TRBV2 and TRBJ2-3; the match to TRBD1 covers 7 bases. The CDR3, as DNA: TGTGCCAGCAGTCGACAGGGTTCAGATACGCAGTATTTT. Amino acids: CASSRQGSDTQYF.